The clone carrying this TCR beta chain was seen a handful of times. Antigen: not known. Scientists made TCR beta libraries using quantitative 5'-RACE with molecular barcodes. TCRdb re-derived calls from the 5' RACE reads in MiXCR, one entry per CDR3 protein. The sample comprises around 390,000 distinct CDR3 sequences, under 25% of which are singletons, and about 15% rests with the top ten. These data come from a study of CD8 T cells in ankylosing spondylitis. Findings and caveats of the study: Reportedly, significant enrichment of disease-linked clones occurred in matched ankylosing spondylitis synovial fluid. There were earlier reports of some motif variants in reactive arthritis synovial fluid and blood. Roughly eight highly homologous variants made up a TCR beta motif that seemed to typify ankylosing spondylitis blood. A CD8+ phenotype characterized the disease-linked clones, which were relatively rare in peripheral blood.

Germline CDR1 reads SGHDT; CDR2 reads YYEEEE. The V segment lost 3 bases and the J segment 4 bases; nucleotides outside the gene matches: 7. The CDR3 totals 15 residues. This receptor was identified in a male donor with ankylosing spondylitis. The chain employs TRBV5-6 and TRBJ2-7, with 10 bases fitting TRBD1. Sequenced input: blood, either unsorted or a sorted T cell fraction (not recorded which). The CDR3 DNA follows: TGTGCCAGCAGCTCGCGAAGACAGGGGGCTTACGAGCAGTACTTC. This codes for CASSSRRQGAYEQYF.